The present TCR beta chain was sequenced within a study of shared T cell receptors in the human thymus. Assay used: immunoSEQ multiplex PCR; TCRdb lists only in-frame clones, some missing. The sample has over 350,000 clones, more than 85% seen once. V was clipped by 0 bases and J by 0 bases, with 15 bases between them. The CDR3 has 17 residues. In germline, CDR1 is SGHVS, CDR2 FNYEAQ. The sample was thymocytes. This TCR came from a human donor. This chain connects TRBV7-6 to TRBJ2-7; possibly TRBD1 for D (6 bases). The CDR3 DNA is TGTGCCAGCAGCTTAGCTCCGGGACAAATAGACTCCTACGAGCAGTACTTC. It translates to CASSLAPGQIDSYEQYF.